This TCR beta chain came from a study of T cells after yellow fever vaccination. Broader study findings: The secondary response showed a weaker magnitude and a faster peak, day 5 versus 15. Highly abundant clonotypes carried over from the bulk population could end up in FACS-sorted repertoires as contaminants. Subsequent to the booster, the majority of primary-vaccination clones reappeared (roughly 96% CD4, about 90% CD8).

Points on this clonotype: As yet, its antigen is unknown.

The germline V gene has CDR1 DFQATT and CDR2 SNEGSKA (reference sequence). The CDR3 spans 16 residues. The V end was cut by 1 base, the J end by 4 bases, with 17 bases between. UMIs and a universal primer site were added when TCR cDNA was made by 5'RACE template switching. TCRdb ran MiXCR on the 5' RACE reads and lists one entry per CDR3 protein. The sample yields 300,000 to 400,000 distinct CDR3 sequences, about 11% seen once. The chain employs TRBV20-1 and TRBJ2-1; D is undetermined. Sequencing used CD4+ T cells sorted from PBMCs, obtained 45 days after the yellow fever booster vaccination. The sequence was obtained from a man aged 18 to 30 who received the YFV17D yellow fever vaccine. DNA for the CDR3: TGCAGTGCTAGAGGATCCCCAGCCGCTCCTTACAATGAGCAGTTCTTC. It yields the protein CSARGSPAAPYNEQFF.